This T cell receptor beta chain was retrieved from a study of cytotoxic CD8 clonotypes in ibrutinib-treated CLL. This clone has ten or more counts. TCRdb keeps only in-frame clones here, not all; method: immunoSEQ multiplex PCR. The sample holds about 140,000 clones, around 77% seen once. V was pared by 3 bases and J by 4 bases, with 4 bases of the junction left unmatched. Germline V lookup: CDR1 SGHRS, CDR2 YFSETQ. This CDR3 region has 16 residues. This sequence joins TRBV5-1 and TRBJ2-6; 10 nucleotides align to TRBD2. The source material was PBMCs, sampled after 12 months of ibrutinib treatment. The receptor's source is a human donor with chronic lymphocytic leukemia. The CDR3 is CASSSSGRAGANVLTF. The CDR3 DNA sequence: TGCGCCAGCAGCTCCAGCGGGAGGGCCGGGGCCAACGTCCTGACTTTC.